Each of the 9 T cell receptor beta chains below was sequenced from the same sample in a study of T cell clonality in common variable immunodeficiency. Profiled with immunoSEQ multiplex PCR; TCRdb holds only in-frame clones, not every one. Listed for the sample are tens of thousands of clones, none seen a single time. The sample was peripheral blood mononuclear cells. These receptors were obtained from a person aged 18 to 75 in good health.

This clone was detected a few times. The observed sequence ends 3 residues before the CDR3 terminus, with the missing tail filled in from the germline J gene. The V and J genes are TRBV7-2 and TRBJ1-5; possible D gene TRBD1, 5 bases. Between the trimmed V and J ends, which lost 1 base and 7 bases, there was a span of 14 bases. The CDR3 is 15 residues long. CDR1 and CDR2 (germline): SGHTA, FQGNSA. The CDR3 sequence: CASSLVAGGGQPQHF. CDR3 DNA (partial): TGTGCCAGCAGCTTAGTTGCGGGGGGAGGCCAGCCC.

This clone showed up many times. The DNA ends 3 residues before the CDR3 does, and the rest of the CDR3 is filled in from the germline J gene. The rearrangement joins TRBV2 to TRBJ1-2; weak D call: TRBD1 (6 bases). The CDR3 length is 13 residues. The germline gives CDR1 SNHLY, CDR2 FYNNEI. The V gene lost 6 bases and the J gene lost 7 bases, with 15 bases spanning the gap. CDR3 residues: CASRATGRGGYTF. The sequenced part of the CDR3 DNA is TGTGCCAGCAGGGCGACAGGACGCGGTGGC.

This clone was recorded many times. The CDR3 end falls 3 residues outside the read, so it is completed with the germline J gene. The chain has TRBV30 and TRBJ2-1, with D possibly being TRBD2 (5 bases). From germline, CDR1 is GTSNPN and CDR2 SVGIG (reference sequence). Trimming took 3 bases from V and 9 from J, leaving 9 bases between them. This CDR3 has 11 residues. This CDR3 reads CAWREEREQFF. Partial CDR3 DNA: TGTGCCTGGAGGGAGGAGCGTGAG.

This clone was detected many times. With the read ending 3 residues before the CDR3 end, the germline J gene is used to fill in that end. The chain has TRBV11-2 and TRBJ2-2, with 7 nucleotides matching TRBD2. Germline values: CDR1 SGHAT, CDR2 FQNNGV. Unmatched junction bases numbered 14, after V lost 7 bases and J lost 9 bases. This CDR3 is built from 15 residues. The CDR3 DNA, read in part, is TGTGCCAGCATTACCTCAGCGGGGACGTCATGGGAG. Protein product: CASITSAGTSWE. The full-length CDR3 reads as CASITSAGTSWELFF.

This clone was counted many times. The read falls 3 residues short of the CDR3 end, and the missing part is taken from the germline J gene. This sequence joins TRBV29-1 and TRBJ2-5; possible D gene TRBD2, 5 bases. Germline CDR1 and CDR2: SQVTM and ANQGSEA. This CDR3 region has 13 residues. V was trimmed by 4 bases and J by 2 bases, leaving 11 bases between them. The covered CDR3 bases are TGCAGCGTTGGTCCAGCGGTACAAGAGACC. Protein: CSVGPAVQET. The entire CDR3 reads CSVGPAVQETQYF.

In its sample, this clone was seen many times. The CDR3 end is not reached by the read, which stops 3 residues before it; the germline J gene fills it in. This chain joins TRBV5-1 and TRBJ2-3, with a possible D match to TRBD2 (6 bases). CDR1 is SGHRS and CDR2 is YFSETQ in the germline V gene. V lost 0 bases and J 0 bases, leaving 11 bases between the germline ends. The CDR3 totals 16 residues. This CDR3 is CASSLGQRVSTDTQYF. The sequenced part of the CDR3 DNA is TGCGCCAGCAGCTTGGGCCAGCGGGTTAGCACAGATACG.

In this sample, this clone turned up many times. The CDR3 end falls 3 residues outside the read, so it is completed with the germline J gene. The V and J genes are TRBV19 and TRBJ1-2; 10 bases align to TRBD1. Germline V gene data show CDR1 as LNHDA and CDR2 as SQIVND (reference sequence). V trimming: 5 bases; J trimming: 2 bases; junction bases outside the gene matches: 2. The length of the CDR3 is 14 residues. The CDR3 protein is CASSRDRGNYGYTF. The DNA read from the CDR3 is TGTGCCAGTAGTCGGGACAGGGGAAACTATGGC.

At least ten counts were recorded for this clone. With the read ending 3 residues before the CDR3 end, the germline J gene is used to fill in that end. The rearrangement links TRBV7-2 to TRBJ1-1; 8 bases fit TRBD1. The germline gives CDR1 SGHTA, CDR2 FQGNSA. V shed 5 bases, J shed 5 bases, and the junction held 10 bases outside the gene matches. There are 15 residues in the CDR3. The DNA read from the CDR3 is TGTGCCAGCAGCGCTGACAGGGGCCGTTATACTGAA. It codes for CASSADRGRYTE. The entire CDR3 sequence reads CASSADRGRYTEAFF.

This clone was detected ten times or more. The read ends 3 residues before the CDR3 terminus; that terminus is restored from the germline J gene. This rearrangement joins TRBV16 to TRBJ1-4; D ambiguous. CDR3 length equals 14 residues. Looked up from germline, CDR1 is KGHSY and CDR2 is FQNENV. Between the trimmed V and J ends, which lost 3 bases and 3 bases, there was a span of 8 bases. The sequenced CDR3 bases are TGTGCCAGCAGCCATATCGGGTCTAATGAAAAA. Encoded protein: CASSHIGSNEK. Given in full, the CDR3 is CASSHIGSNEKLFF.